The 32 T cell receptor beta chains listed next were all sequenced from one sample in a study of blood T cells in healthy people across ages. Together with a sample-barcoded 5' primer, a J-beta primer mix was included in a second PCR lasting 7 to 11 cycles. MiXCR, applied by TCRdb to the 5' RACE reads, yields one record per CDR3 protein. The sample carries about 1.4 million distinct CDR3 sequences, roughly 60% recorded once. The sample was blood. These TCRs come from a man between 18 and 35 years old in good health.

The gene calls are TRBV3-1 and TRBJ2-1; D uncertain. The CDR3 runs 13 residues. The germline gives CDR1 LGHDT, CDR2 YNNKEL (reference sequence). Trimming left V 7 bases short and J 6 bases short, with 13 bases between. The CDR3 bases are TGTGCCAGCAATTCAAGGGTAGGCAATGAGCAGTTCTTC. This codes for CASNSRVGNEQFF.

This clonotype was detected only a few times. The chain joins TRBV7-2 to TRBJ2-3; 16 bases fit TRBD2. CDR3 size: 16 residues. The V and J ends lost 4 bases and 4 bases, in that order; junction bases with no gene match: 2. Germline loops: CDR1 SGHTA, CDR2 FQGNSA. The CDR3 spells CASSWGLAGGSDTQYF. The CDR3 bases are TGTGCCAGCAGCTGGGGACTAGCGGGGGGGTCAGATACGCAGTATTTT. Full variable domain (outside the CDR3, taken from reference TRBV7-2 and TRBJ2-3): GAGVSQSPSNKVTEKGKDVELRCDPISGHTALYWYRQSLGQGLEFLIYFQGNSAPDKSGLPSDRFSAERTGGSVSTLTIQRTQQEDSAVYLCASSWGLAGGSDTQYFGPGTRLTVL.

Details on this clonotype: One end of the junction is discordant with germline, which a read error may explain. This chain uses TRBV9 with TRBJ1-6; tentatively, D is TRBD1 (6 bases). The germline V gene encodes CDR1 SGDLS and CDR2 YYNGEE. The CDR3 has 16 amino acids. The CDR3: CASSGYRANYNSPLHF. In nucleotides, the CDR3 is TGCGCCAGCAGCGGCTACAGGGCCAACTATAATTCACCCCTCCACTTT. Based on the CDR3 plus reference TRBV9 and TRBJ1-6, the full variable domain is DSGVTQTPKHLITATGQRVTLRCSPRSGDLSVYWYQQSLDQGLQFLIQYYNGEERAKGNILERFSAQQFPDLHSELNLSSLELGDSALYFCASSGYRANYNSPLHFGNGTRLTVT.

This chain uses TRBV20-1 with TRBJ1-1; no reliable D call. The CDR3 extends over 12 amino acids. Germline V gene data show CDR1 as DFQATT and CDR2 as SNEGSKA (reference sequence). The V end was cut by 3 bases, the J end by 4 bases, with 9 bases between. CDR3 sequence (DNA): TGCAGTGCTAGCGGTGGACCCACTGAAGCTTTCTTT. Protein: CSASGGPTEAFF.

This clonotype was detected only once. The chain employs TRBV28 and TRBJ2-7, with D possibly called TRBD1 or TRBD2 (5 bases each). V lost 2 bases to trimming and J lost 9 bases, with 14 bases between them. Germline CDR1 MDHEN, CDR2 SYDVKM. The CDR3 has 13 amino acids. The CDR3 loop reads CASSLGRGVWQYF. In DNA, the CDR3 is TGTGCCAGCAGTTTAGGCCGAGGGGTTTGGCAGTACTTC.

Only a few counts were recorded for this clonotype. This chain links TRBV6-2 or TRBV6-3 with TRBJ2-2; possibly TRBD2 for D (6 bases). V gave up 0 bases and J gave up 6 bases, with 8 bases separating them. The V gene's germline CDR1 is MNHEY and CDR2 SVGEGT. The CDR3 runs to 14 residues. The CDR3: CASSYSSSAGELFF. The CDR3 coding sequence is TGTGCCAGCAGTTACTCTTCTAGCGCCGGGGAGCTGTTTTTT.

This clonotype was found a few times. This chain joins TRBV9 and TRBJ2-3, with 12 nucleotides matching TRBD2. Trimming at V came to 0 bases and at J to 3 bases, leaving 8 bases not matched to a gene. Germline loops: CDR1 SGDLS, CDR2 YYNGEE. The CDR3 consists of 18 residues. CDR3 amino acids: CASSVGLAGGAQTDTQYF. DNA for the CDR3: TGTGCCAGCAGCGTAGGTCTAGCGGGAGGGGCACAAACAGATACGCAGTATTTT.

This sequence joins TRBV11-2 and TRBJ2-1; D not resolved. CDR1 and CDR2 (germline): SGHAT, FQNNGV. The CDR3 is made up of 13 amino acids. The V gene lost 1 base and the J gene lost 7 bases, with 8 bases spanning the gap. Written as DNA, the CDR3 is TGTGCCAGCAGCTTAGTAATCCGAAATGAGCAGTTCTTC. Translation: CASSLVIRNEQFF.

This clonotype was picked up a small number of times. The chain uses TRBV10-3 and TRBJ2-3; 7 nucleotides agree with TRBD1. This CDR3 comprises 13 residues. CDR1 and CDR2 from the germline V gene are ENHRY and SYGVKD. V lost 5 bases, J lost 5 bases, and 4 bases stayed unmatched. CDR3 amino acids: CAISTGVGDTQYF. The CDR3 DNA sequence: TGTGCCATCAGTACAGGGGTCGGAGATACGCAGTATTTT.

The chain has TRBV6-7 and TRBJ2-1, with 9 nucleotides matching TRBD2. TRBV6-7 is known as an ORF, though its function is uncertain. The CDR3 runs 15 residues. J gave up 7 bases and V 2 bases, and 6 bases lay outside the gene matches. CDR3 protein: CASSYASGVGNEQFF. CDR3 DNA: TGTGCCAGCAGTTACGCTAGCGGGGTGGGGAATGAGCAGTTCTTC.

The chain has TRBV11-2 and TRBJ2-5, with TRBD2 matching 12 bases. The CDR3 has 16 amino acids. Trimming removed 4 bases from V and 5 bases from J; junction bases left unmatched: 8. Germline V gene sequence: CDR1 SGHAT, CDR2 FQNNGV. CDR3 amino acids: CASSSSGGEGEETQYF. CDR3 sequence (DNA): TGTGCCAGCAGCTCTAGCGGGGGGGAGGGGGAGGAGACCCAGTACTTC.

CDR3 sequence: CASSPEGVGQETRYF. The CDR3 DNA reads as TGTGCCAGCAGTCCAGAGGGGGTCGGCCAAGAGACCCGGTACTTC. V gene TRBV6-5 combines with J gene TRBJ2-7; D may be TRBD1 (6 bases). The CDR3 runs to 15 residues. Germline V gives CDR1 MNHEY, CDR2 SVGAGI. The V end was cut by 5 bases, the J end by 12 bases, with 26 bases between.

About this clonotype: An end of the junction does not agree with germline; a read error may underlie this. The J gene is TRBJ2-4, the V gene TRBV12-3 or TRBV12-4; D might be TRBD1 or TRBD2, each matching 5 bases. The DNA end lines up better with TRBJ2-7; the J call may be wrong. CDR3 length equals 15 residues. CDR3 DNA: TGTGTCAGCCGGGATGGGGGACGATTCGACTACGAGCAGTACTTC. It codes for CVSRDGGRFDYEQYF.

This chain connects TRBV9 to TRBJ2-2; 7 nucleotides match TRBD2. Trimming at V came to 3 bases and at J to 3 bases, leaving 2 bases not matched to a gene. The CDR3 contains 14 residues. The germline gives CDR1 SGDLS, CDR2 YYNGEE. In DNA, the CDR3 is TGTGCCAGCAGCGCCGGACTAGACACCGGGGAGCTGTTTTTT. It encodes CASSAGLDTGELFF.

The chain joins TRBV9 to TRBJ2-1, with D possibly TRBD2 on 5 matching bases. The V end was cut by 2 bases, the J end by 9 bases, with 15 bases between. CDR1 SGDLS and CDR2 YYNGEE come from the germline V gene. The CDR3 sequence is 14 residues long. The CDR3 loop reads CASSVAPLGGEQFF. As DNA, the CDR3 is TGTGCCAGCAGCGTGGCTCCTCTAGGAGGTGAGCAGTTCTTC.

This rearrangement joins TRBV5-1 to TRBJ2-7, with D unclear. Germline V CDR1 and CDR2: SGHRS, YFSETQ. V lost 7 bases and J lost 0, with 20 bases in between. The length of the CDR3 is 16 residues. CDR3 nucleotides: TGCGCCAGCCAACTCGGACCGGACGGATACTCCTACGAGCAGTACTTC. It yields the protein CASQLGPDGYSYEQYF.

This clonotype was seen a few times. The gene calls are TRBV27 and TRBJ1-2, with D uncertain. The V end lost 2 bases, the J end lost 3 bases, and 10 bases lay between the germline ends. The CDR3 has 14 amino acids. CDR1 is MNHEY, CDR2 SMNVEV, per germline (reference sequence). The CDR3 spells CASSLGVHYYGYTF. The CDR3 DNA is TGTGCCAGCAGTTTAGGGGTGCACTACTATGGCTACACCTTC.

This clonotype was counted a single time. The chain uses TRBV29-1 and TRBJ2-2; D not certain. The CDR3 loop spans 12 amino acids. Germline loops: CDR1 SQVTM, CDR2 ANQGSEA. V was shortened by 1 base and J by 6 bases, with 6 bases between the two germline ends. CDR3 DNA: TGCAGCGTTGAAGGGATACCCGGGGAGCTGTTTTTT. Translated, it gives CSVEGIPGELFF.

The chain recombines TRBV29-1 with TRBJ2-7; 11 nucleotides agree with TRBD1. The germline V gene encodes CDR1 SQVTM and CDR2 ANQGSEA. There are 13 residues in the CDR3. Trimming at V came to 6 bases and at J to 7 bases, leaving 8 bases not matched to a gene. The CDR3 is CSVGTGGGDEQYF. In DNA, the CDR3 is TGCAGCGTCGGGACAGGGGGTGGAGATGAGCAGTACTTC.

The chain carries TRBV11-2 and TRBJ2-5; possibly TRBD2 for D (7 bases). With 4 bases removed from V and 5 bases from J, the gap between germline ends came to 17 bases. In germline, CDR1 is SGHAT, CDR2 FQNNGV. CDR3 size: 15 residues. The CDR3 protein is CASSSLGGDSETQYF. In DNA, the CDR3 is TGTGCCAGCAGCTCCCTAGGGGGGGACTCGGAGACCCAGTACTTC.

This chain joins TRBV27 and TRBJ2-3, with 7 positions matching TRBD2. Germline CDR1 and CDR2: MNHEY and SMNVEV (reference sequence). The length of the CDR3 is 15 residues. Germline trimming cut 7 bases from V and 0 bases from J; bases unmatched to any gene: 7. The CDR3 protein is CASTSGAYSTDTQYF. CDR3 nucleotides: TGTGCCAGCACTAGCGGAGCATATAGCACAGATACGCAGTATTTT.

In this sample, this clonotype turned up a few times. The V call is TRBV12-3 or TRBV12-4, the J call TRBJ2-1; TRBD2 matches at 13 bases. The V segment lost 7 bases and the J segment 6 bases; nucleotides outside the gene matches: 6. This CDR3 spans 15 amino acids. CDR3 amino acids: CASILAGGKGNEQFF. In nucleotides, the CDR3 is TGTGCCAGCATACTAGCGGGAGGGAAAGGCAATGAGCAGTTCTTC.

The chain is built from TRBV7-9 and TRBJ2-6, with 7 bases that match TRBD2. V lost 5 bases and J lost 0; bases outside the gene matches: 10. The CDR3 totals 18 residues. CDR1 and CDR2 from the germline V gene are SEHNR and FQNEAQ (reference sequence). CDR3 residues: CASSPVVAGSSGANVLTF. The CDR3, as DNA: TGTGCCAGCAGCCCCGTGGTAGCGGGTAGCTCTGGGGCCAACGTCCTGACTTTC.

This clonotype was detected once. V gene TRBV5-1 combines with J gene TRBJ1-1; D is ambiguous. Germline V lookup: CDR1 SGHRS, CDR2 YFSETQ. CDR3 length equals 14 residues. Trimming removed 0 bases from V and 4 bases from J, with 10 bases in between. CDR3 bases: TGCGCCAGCAGCTTGGACGACTTCACCACTGAAGCTTTCTTT. This encodes CASSLDDFTTEAFF.

The chain has TRBV27 and TRBJ2-7; tentative D call: TRBD1 (6 bases). Deletions cut 5 bases from V and 2 bases from J, with 13 bases between. Germline CDR1 and CDR2: MNHEY and SMNVEV (reference sequence). The CDR3 loop spans 14 amino acids. CDR3 sequence: CASSIFRGTYEQYF. The CDR3 DNA is TGTGCCAGCAGTATATTCAGGGGAACCTACGAGCAGTACTTC.

The chain combines TRBV4-3 with TRBJ1-4; possibly TRBD1 for D (5 bases). This CDR3 spans 15 amino acids. Germline assignment: CDR1 LGHNA and CDR2 YSLEER. The V end lost 0 bases, the J end lost 10 bases, and 15 bases lay between the germline ends. CDR3 bases: TGCGCCAGCAGCCAAGATATGGGGGTTGAGGGAAAACTGTTTTTT. Translated: CASSQDMGVEGKLFF.

The DNA of the CDR3 is TGCGCCAGCAGCTTGCCCGGGTATGAAGCTTTCTTT. Translated, it gives CASSLPGYEAFF. The genes are TRBV5-1 and TRBJ1-1; D not resolved. This CDR3 contains 12 residues. Germline V gene lookup returns CDR1 SGHRS and CDR2 YFSETQ. The V end lost 1 base, the J end lost 7 bases, and 8 bases lay between the germline ends.

The V gene is TRBV7-2, the J gene TRBJ2-7; D uncertain. The V gene lost 4 bases and the J gene lost 3 bases, with 10 bases spanning the gap. Germline CDR1 is SGHTA and CDR2 is FQGNSA. The CDR3 has 13 residues. The CDR3 sequence is CASSWSPLYEQYF. The CDR3 DNA reads TGTGCCAGCAGCTGGTCTCCCCTCTACGAGCAGTACTTC.

Only one count was recorded for this clonotype. The genes are TRBV6-6 and TRBJ2-1, with 7 bases matching TRBD1. The end of the DNA aligns better with TRBJ2-7, so the J call may be wrong. There are 14 residues in the CDR3. Germline CDR1 is MNHNY and CDR2 is SVGAGI (reference sequence). This CDR3 reads CASSYVGQLYEQYF. In DNA, the CDR3 is TGTGCCAGCAGTTACGTGGGACAGTTATACGAGCAGTACTTC.

The chain recombines TRBV14 with TRBJ2-1; TRBD2 agrees at 9 bases. The CDR3 consists of 15 residues. Germline V gives CDR1 SGHDN, CDR2 FVKESK. V was clipped by 3 bases and J by 4 bases; unmatched bases: 4. CDR3 sequence (DNA): TGTGCCAGCAGCCAGGCGACTAGCGGTTACAATGAGCAGTTCTTC. Translated, it gives CASSQATSGYNEQFF. The variable domain in full, with the rest retrieved from reference TRBV14 and TRBJ2-1, is EAGVTQFPSHSVIEKGQTVTLRCDPISGHDNLYWYRRVMGKEIKFLLHFVKESKQDESGMPNNRFLAERTGGTYSTLKVQPAELEDSGVYFCASSQATSGYNEQFFGPGTRLTVL.

J is TRBJ2-7 and V is TRBV25-1, with a possible D match to TRBD1 (5 bases). Germline V gives CDR1 MGHDK, CDR2 SYGVNS. V was cut by 5 bases and J by 4 bases, with 21 bases left in between. The CDR3 runs 16 residues. The CDR3 DNA reads TGTGCCAGCAGTCCCATCCGAGTGGGGCTCCTTTACGAGCAGTACTTC. Translating it yields CASSPIRVGLLYEQYF.

The chain joins TRBV6-5 to TRBJ1-1, with 8 bases that match TRBD1. The V gene's germline CDR1 is MNHEY and CDR2 SVGAGI. V shed 5 bases, J shed 4 bases, and the junction held 9 bases outside the gene matches. The CDR3 loop spans 15 amino acids. The CDR3 reads CASSPRGTGGTEAFF. The CDR3 DNA reads as TGTGCCAGCAGTCCCCGTGGGACAGGTGGCACTGAAGCTTTCTTT.